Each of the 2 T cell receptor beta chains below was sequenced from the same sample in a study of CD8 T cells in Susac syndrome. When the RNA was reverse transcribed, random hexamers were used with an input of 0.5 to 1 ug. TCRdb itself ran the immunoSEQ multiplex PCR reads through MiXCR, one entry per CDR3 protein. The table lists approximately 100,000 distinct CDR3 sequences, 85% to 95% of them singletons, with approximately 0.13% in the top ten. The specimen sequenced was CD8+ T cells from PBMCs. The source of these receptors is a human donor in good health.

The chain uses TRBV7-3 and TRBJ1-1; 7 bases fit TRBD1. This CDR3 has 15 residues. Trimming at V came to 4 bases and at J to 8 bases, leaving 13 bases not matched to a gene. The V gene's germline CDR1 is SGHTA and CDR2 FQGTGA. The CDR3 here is CASSSGGRTGQEAFF. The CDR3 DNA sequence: TGTGCCAGCAGCTCGGGGGGACGGACAGGACAAGAAGCTTTCTTT.

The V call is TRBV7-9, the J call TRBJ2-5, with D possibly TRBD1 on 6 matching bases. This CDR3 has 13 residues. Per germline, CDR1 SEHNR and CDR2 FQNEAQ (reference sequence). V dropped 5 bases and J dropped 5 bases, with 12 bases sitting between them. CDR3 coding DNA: TGTGCCAGCAGCGAACAGGGATACGAGACCCAGTACTTC. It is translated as CASSEQGYETQYF.